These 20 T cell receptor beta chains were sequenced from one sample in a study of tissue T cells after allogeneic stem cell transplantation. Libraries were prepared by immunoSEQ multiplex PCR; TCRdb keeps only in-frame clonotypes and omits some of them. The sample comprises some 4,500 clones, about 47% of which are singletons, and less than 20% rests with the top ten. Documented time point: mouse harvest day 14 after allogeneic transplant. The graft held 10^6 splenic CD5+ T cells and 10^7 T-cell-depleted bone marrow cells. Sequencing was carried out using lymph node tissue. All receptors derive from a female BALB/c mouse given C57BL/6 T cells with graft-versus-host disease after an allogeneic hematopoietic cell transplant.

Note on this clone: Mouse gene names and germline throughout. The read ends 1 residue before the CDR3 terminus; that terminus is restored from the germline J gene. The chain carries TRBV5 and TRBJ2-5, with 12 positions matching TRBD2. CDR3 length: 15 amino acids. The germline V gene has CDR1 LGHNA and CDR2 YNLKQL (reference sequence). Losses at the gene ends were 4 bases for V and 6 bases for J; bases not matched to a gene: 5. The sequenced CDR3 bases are TGTGCCAGCAGCCCCGACTGGGGGGGCTTGGACACCCAGTAC. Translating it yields CASSPDWGGLDTQY. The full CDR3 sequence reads CASSPDWGGLDTQYF.

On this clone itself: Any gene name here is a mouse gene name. CDR3 sequence: CAAVMTGSEQYF. Incomplete CDR3 DNA: TGTGCAGCAGTGATGACAGGGAGTGAACAGTAC. V is TRBV13-1 and J is TRBJ2-7, with 7 bases lining up with TRBD1. The read terminates 1 residue ahead of where the CDR3 ends, so the germline J gene completes it. Germline CDR1 NSHNY, CDR2 SYGAGN. The CDR3 covers 12 residues.

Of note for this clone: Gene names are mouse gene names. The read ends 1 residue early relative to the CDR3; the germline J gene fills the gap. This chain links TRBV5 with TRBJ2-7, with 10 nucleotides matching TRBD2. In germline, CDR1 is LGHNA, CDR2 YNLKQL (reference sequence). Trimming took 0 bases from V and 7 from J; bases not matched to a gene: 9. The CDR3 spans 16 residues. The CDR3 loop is CASSQERLGGRREQYF. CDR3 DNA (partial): TGTGCCAGCAGCCAAGAAAGGCTGGGGGGGCGCCGGGAACAGTAC.

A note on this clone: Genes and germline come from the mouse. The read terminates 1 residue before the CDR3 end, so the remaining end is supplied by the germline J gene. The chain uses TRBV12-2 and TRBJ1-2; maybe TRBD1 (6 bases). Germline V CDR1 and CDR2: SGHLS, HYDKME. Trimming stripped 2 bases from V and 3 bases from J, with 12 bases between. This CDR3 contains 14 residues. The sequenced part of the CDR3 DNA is TGTGCCAGCTCTCCCCACAGGGTGGACTCCGACTACACC. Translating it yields CASSPHRVDSDYT. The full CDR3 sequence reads CASSPHRVDSDYTF. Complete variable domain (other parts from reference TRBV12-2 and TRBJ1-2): NSGVVQSPRYIIKGKGERSILKCIPISGHLSVAWYQQTQGQELKFFIQHYDKMERDKGNLPSRFSVQQFDDYHSEMNMSALELEDSAVYFCASSPHRVDSDYTFGSGTRLLVI.

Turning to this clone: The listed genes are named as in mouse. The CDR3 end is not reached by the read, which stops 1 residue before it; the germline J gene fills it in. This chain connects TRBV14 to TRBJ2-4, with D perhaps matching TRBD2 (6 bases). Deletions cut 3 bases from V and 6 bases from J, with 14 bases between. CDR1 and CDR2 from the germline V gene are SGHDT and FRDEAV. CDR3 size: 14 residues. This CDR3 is CASSSGGRTNTLYF. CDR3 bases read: TGTGCCAGCAGTTCCGGGGGGAGGACGAACACCTTGTAC.

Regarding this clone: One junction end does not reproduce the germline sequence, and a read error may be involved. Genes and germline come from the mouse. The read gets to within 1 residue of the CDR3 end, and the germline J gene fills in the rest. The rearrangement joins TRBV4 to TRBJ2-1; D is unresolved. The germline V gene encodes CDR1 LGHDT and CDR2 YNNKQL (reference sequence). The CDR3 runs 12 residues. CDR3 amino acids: CAGSSRYAEQFF. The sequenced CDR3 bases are TGTGCCGGCAGCTCCCGGTATGCTGAGCAGTTC.

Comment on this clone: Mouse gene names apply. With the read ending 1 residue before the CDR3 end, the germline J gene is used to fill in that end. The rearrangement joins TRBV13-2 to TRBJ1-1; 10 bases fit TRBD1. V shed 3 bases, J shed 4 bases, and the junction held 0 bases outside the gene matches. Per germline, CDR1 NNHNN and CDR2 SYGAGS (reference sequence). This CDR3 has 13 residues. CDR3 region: CASGGTGGTEVFF. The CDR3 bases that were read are TGTGCCAGCGGTGGGACAGGGGGCACAGAAGTCTTC.

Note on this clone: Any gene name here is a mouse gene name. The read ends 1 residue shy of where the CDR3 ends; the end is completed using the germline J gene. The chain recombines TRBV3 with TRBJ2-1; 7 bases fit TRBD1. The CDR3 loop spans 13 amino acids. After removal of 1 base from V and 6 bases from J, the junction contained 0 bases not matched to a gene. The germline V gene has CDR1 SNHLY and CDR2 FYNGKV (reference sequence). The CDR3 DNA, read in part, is TGTGCCAGCAGCTTAGACAGGGGTGCTGAGCAGTTC. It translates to CASSLDRGAEQF. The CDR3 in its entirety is CASSLDRGAEQFF.

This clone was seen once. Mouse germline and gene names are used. CDR3 residues: CASSLEPSSPLYF. CDR3 bases read: TGTGCCAGCAGCTTAGAACCCAGTTCGCCCCTCTAC. The chain links TRBV3 to TRBJ1-6, with D unresolved. The read halts 1 residue ahead of the CDR3 end, with the missing end drawn from the germline J gene. TRBJ1-6 carries the ORF label, with uncertain function. The CDR3 consists of 13 residues. Trimming stripped 1 base from V and 9 bases from J, with 7 bases between. Looked up from germline, CDR1 is SNHLY and CDR2 is FYNGKV (reference sequence).

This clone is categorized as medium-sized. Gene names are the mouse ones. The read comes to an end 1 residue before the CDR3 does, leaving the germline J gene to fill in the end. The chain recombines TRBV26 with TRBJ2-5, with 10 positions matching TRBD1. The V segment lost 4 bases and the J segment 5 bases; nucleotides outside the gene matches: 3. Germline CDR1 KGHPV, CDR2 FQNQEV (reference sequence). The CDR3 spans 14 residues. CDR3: CASSPGQGRDTQYF. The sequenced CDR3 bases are TGTGCCAGCAGTCCGGGACAGGGGAGAGACACCCAGTAC.

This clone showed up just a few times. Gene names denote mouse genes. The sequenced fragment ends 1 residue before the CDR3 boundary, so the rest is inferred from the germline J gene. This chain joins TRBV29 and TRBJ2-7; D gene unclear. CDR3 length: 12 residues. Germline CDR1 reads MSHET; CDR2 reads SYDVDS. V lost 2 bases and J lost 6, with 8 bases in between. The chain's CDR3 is CASSLRRVEQYF. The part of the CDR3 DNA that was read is TGTGCTAGCAGTTTAAGGAGGGTTGAACAGTAC.

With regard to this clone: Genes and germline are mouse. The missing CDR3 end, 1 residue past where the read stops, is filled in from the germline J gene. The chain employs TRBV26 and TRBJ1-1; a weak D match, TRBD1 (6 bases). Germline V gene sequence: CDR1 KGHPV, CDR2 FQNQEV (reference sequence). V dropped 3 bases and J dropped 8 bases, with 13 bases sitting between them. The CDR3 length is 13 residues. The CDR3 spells CASSLARGGEVFF. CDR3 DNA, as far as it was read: TGTGCCAGCAGTCTTGCCAGGGGAGGGGAAGTCTTC.

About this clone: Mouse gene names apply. The CDR3 sequence is CASGEGPPYEQYF. CDR3 bases read: TGTGCCAGCGGTGAAGGGCCCCCCTATGAACAGTAC. This chain joins TRBV13-2 and TRBJ2-7; no clear D. The CDR3 goes on 1 residue after the read ends, and that part is filled in from the germline J gene. This CDR3 has 13 amino acids. From germline, CDR1 is NNHNN and CDR2 SYGAGS (reference sequence). V lost 2 bases and J 2 bases, leaving 8 bases between the germline ends.

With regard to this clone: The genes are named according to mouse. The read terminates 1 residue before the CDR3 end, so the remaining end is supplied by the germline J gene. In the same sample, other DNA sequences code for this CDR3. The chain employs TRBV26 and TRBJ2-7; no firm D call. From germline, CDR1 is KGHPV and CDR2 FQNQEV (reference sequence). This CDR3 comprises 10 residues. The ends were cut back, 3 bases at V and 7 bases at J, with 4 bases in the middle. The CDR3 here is CASSLREQYF. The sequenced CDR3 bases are TGTGCCAGCAGTCTTAGGGAACAGTAC.

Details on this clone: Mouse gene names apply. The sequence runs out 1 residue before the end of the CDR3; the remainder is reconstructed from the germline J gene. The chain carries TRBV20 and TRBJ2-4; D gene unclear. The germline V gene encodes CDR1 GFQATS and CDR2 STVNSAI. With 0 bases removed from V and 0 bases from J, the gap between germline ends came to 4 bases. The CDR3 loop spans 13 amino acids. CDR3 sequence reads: CGARDISQNTLYF. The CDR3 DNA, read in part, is TGTGGTGCTAGGGACATTAGTCAAAACACCTTGTAC.

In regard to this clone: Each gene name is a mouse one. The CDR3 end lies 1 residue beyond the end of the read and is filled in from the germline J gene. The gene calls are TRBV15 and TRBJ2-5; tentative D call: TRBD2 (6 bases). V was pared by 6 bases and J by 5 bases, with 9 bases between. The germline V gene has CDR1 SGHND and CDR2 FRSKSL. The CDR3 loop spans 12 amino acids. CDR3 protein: CASRKLGDTQYF. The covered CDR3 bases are TGTGCCAGCAGAAAACTGGGAGACACCCAGTAC.

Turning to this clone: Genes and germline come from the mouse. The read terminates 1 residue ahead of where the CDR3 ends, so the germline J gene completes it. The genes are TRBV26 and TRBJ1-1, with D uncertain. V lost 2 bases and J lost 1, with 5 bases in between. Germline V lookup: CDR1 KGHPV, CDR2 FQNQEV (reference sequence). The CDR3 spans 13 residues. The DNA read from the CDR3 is TGTGCCAGCAGTCTGACAATAAACACAGAAGTCTTC. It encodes CASSLTINTEVF. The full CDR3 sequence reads CASSLTINTEVFF.

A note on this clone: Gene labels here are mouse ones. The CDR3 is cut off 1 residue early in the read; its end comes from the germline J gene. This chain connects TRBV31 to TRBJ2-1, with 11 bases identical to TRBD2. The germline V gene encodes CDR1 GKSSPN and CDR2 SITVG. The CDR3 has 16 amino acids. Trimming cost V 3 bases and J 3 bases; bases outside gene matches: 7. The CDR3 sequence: CAWSRTGGAPYAEQFF. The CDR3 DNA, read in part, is TGTGCCTGGAGCCGAACTGGGGGGGCGCCCTATGCTGAGCAGTTC.

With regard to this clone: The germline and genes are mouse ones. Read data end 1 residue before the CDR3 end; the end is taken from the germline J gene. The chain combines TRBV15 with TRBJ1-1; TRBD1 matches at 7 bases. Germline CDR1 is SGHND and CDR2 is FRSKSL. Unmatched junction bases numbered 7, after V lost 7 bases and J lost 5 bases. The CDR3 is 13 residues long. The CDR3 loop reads CASTQGGGTEVFF. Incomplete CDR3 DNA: TGTGCCAGCACGCAGGGGGGTGGGACAGAAGTCTTC.

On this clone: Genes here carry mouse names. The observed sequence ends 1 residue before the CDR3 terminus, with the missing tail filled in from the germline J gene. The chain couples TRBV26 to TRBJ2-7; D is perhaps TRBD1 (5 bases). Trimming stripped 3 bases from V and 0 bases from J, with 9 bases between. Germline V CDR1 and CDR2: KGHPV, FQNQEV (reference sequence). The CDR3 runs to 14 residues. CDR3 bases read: TGTGCCAGCAGTCTAGGGGAGAGCTCCTATGAACAGTAC. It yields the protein CASSLGESSYEQY. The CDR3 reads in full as CASSLGESSYEQYF.